Listed here are 9 T cell receptor beta chains from one sample, sequenced in a study of blood T cell dynamics during melanoma immunotherapy. Data came from immunoSEQ multiplex PCR; TCRdb stores just in-frame clones and leaves some out. This table has some 4,300 clones, roughly 80% appearing once. Time point of the sample: pre-treatment baseline. Specimen: blood, collected from a patient treated with checkpoint blockade. The receptor set was obtained from a human donor with melanoma.

The V and J genes are TRBV2 and TRBJ1-6, with D tentatively TRBD1 (5 bases). The V end was cut by 2 bases, the J end by 11 bases, with 16 bases between. Germline V gives CDR1 SNHLY, CDR2 FYNNEI. The CDR3 totals 15 residues. The CDR3 region is CASSELGGSVTPLHF. CDR3 DNA: TGTGCCAGCAGTGAACTGGGGGGGAGTGTGACACCCCTCCACTTT.

The rearrangement joins TRBV11-2 to TRBJ2-5; D unclear. V was cut by 4 bases and J by 2 bases, with 11 bases left in between. The CDR3 has 14 amino acids. Looked up from germline, CDR1 is SGHAT and CDR2 is FQNNGV. The CDR3 sequence: CASSYGQRQETQYF. As DNA, the CDR3 is TGTGCCAGCAGCTACGGGCAGAGGCAAGAGACCCAGTACTTC. The full variable domain, in which reference TRBV11-2 and TRBJ2-5 provide the parts outside the CDR3, is EAGVAQSPRYKIIEKRQSVAFWCNPISGHATLYWYQQILGQGPKLLIQFQNNGVVDDSQLPKDRFSAERLKGVDSTLKIQPAKLEDSAVYLCASSYGQRQETQYFGPGTRLLVL.

The chain employs TRBV12-2 and TRBJ1-4; TRBD1, the table's D call, lacks a check against the DNA. TRBV12-2 is a pseudogene segment. CDR3 length equals 14 residues. CDR3 in amino acids: CASRYPNRIEKLFF. Written as DNA, the CDR3 is TGTGCAAGTCGTTATCCCAACAGAATCGAAAAACTGTTTTTT.

The rearrangement joins TRBV6-5 to TRBJ1-1; TRBD1 is a possible D gene (5 bases). The ends were cut back, 0 bases at V and 3 bases at J, with 8 bases in the middle. Germline V CDR1 and CDR2: MNHEY, SVGAGI. The CDR3 is 14 residues long. This chain's CDR3 is CASSYSRGHTEAFF. CDR3 coding DNA: TGTGCCAGCAGTTACTCGAGGGGACACACTGAAGCTTTCTTT.

This clone was seen just once. V usage is TRBV30 and J usage is TRBJ2-5; the match to TRBD1 covers 9 bases. V was pared by 7 bases and J by 3 bases, with 3 bases of the junction left unmatched. The CDR3 runs 12 residues. Germline assignment: CDR1 GTSNPN and CDR2 SVGIG (reference sequence). The CDR3 reads CASDRGEETQYF. CDR3 DNA: TGTGCCTCGGACAGGGGAGAAGAGACCCAGTACTTC.

The V and J genes are TRBV6-4 and TRBJ1-2; no clear D gene. The germline V and J ends were trimmed by 8 bases and 0 bases, with 13 bases remaining between them. Germline loops: CDR1 MRHNA, CDR2 SNTAGT. This CDR3 contains 14 residues. The CDR3 DNA sequence: TGTGCCAGCTCCTCAGGATCTTCTAACTATGGCTACACCTTC. This translates into CASSSGSSNYGYTF.

This clone was picked up one time. The V and J genes are TRBV18 and TRBJ1-1; 7 positions agree with TRBD1. V was clipped by 3 bases and J by 7 bases; unmatched bases: 11. This CDR3 is 15 amino acids long. The germline V gene has CDR1 KGHSH and CDR2 LQKENI. The CDR3 region is CASSPETGRGNEAFF. CDR3 nucleotide sequence: TGTGCCAGCTCACCCGAGACAGGGAGGGGGAATGAAGCTTTCTTT.

The chain has TRBV30 and TRBJ1-5; 8 nucleotides match TRBD1. Germline V gene data show CDR1 as GTSNPN and CDR2 as SVGIG (reference sequence). The CDR3 contains 14 residues. The junction had 6 bases not matched to a gene; V was cut back by 3 bases and J by 5 bases. CDR3 DNA: TGTGCCTGGAGAGGGCAGGGGGCATATCAGCCCCAGCATTTT. It codes for CAWRGQGAYQPQHF.

This sequence joins TRBV28 and TRBJ1-3; 9 bases are shared with TRBD1. The CDR3 is made up of 15 amino acids. J gave up 4 bases and V 3 bases, and 4 bases lay outside the gene matches. Germline values: CDR1 MDHEN, CDR2 SYDVKM. This chain's CDR3 is CASSFYRGLGNTIYF. The DNA of the CDR3 is TGTGCCAGCAGTTTTTACAGGGGGCTGGGAAACACCATATATTTT. The entire variable domain, with the rest obtained from reference TRBV28 and TRBJ1-3, is as follows: DVKVTQSSRYLVKRTGEKVFLECVQDMDHENMFWYRQDPGLGLRLIYFSYDVKMKEKGDIPEGYSVSREKKERFSLILESASTNQTSMYLCASSFYRGLGNTIYFGEGSWLTVV.